This record concerns one TCR beta chain sequence. Antigen specificity is unknown. These data belong to a study of CD8+ T cells in alopecia areata. The CDR3 runs to 13 residues. From germline, CDR1 is SQVTM and CDR2 ANQGSEA. Notes on the study in general: Clonality exceeded that of normal scalp in lesional scalp, most notably in alopecia totalis/universalis. During tofacitinib treatment, many expanded lesional clones remained in scalp and blood.

RNA was isolated and reverse transcribed to cDNA, the sequencing template. The protocol was immunoSEQ multiplex PCR, while the TCRdb copy is restricted to in-frame clones and leaves out a portion. The data contain approximately 280,000 clones, nearly 60% of them seen just once; the ten biggest clones take up over 1.5%. Noted treatment: oral pan-JAK inhibitor, 5-10 mg twice daily. The clonotype was recovered from a human donor with alopecia areata. This sequence joins TRBV29-1 and TRBJ1-5, with a weak D call TRBD1 (6 bases). The input for sequencing was CD4+ T cells sorted from blood, taken at week 24, from a patient treated with tofacitinib. The CDR3 DNA sequence: TGCAGAAGTGGCCCAGGGGTTAGCGGGCCCCAGCATTTT. The encoded protein is CRSGPGVSGPQHF.